The rows below give T cell receptor beta chains drawn from one sample of a study of T cell clones after liver transplantation. The data were produced by immunoSEQ multiplex PCR, yet TCRdb's version contains in-frame clones alone and is incomplete. The table lists fewer than 80,000 clones, approximately 80% of them singletons. The starting material was CD4+ T cells from blood, obtained 48 months after liver transplant. These receptors were taken from a human patient who received a liver transplant. The T cells may come from the graft donor. Each CDR3 is given with its conserved first and last residue. Fields, in order: J gene, clone size, V gene, D gene, CDR3 protein, CDR3 DNA. The D gene is left open where the match is weak. Clone size appears in some rows only: once, few, many, or a class for an expanded clone.

J gene: TRBJ2-7; clone size: few; V gene: TRBV7-9; D gene: .; CDR3 protein: CASSYGEKQYF; CDR3 DNA: TGTGCCAGCAGCTATGGGGAAAAGCAGTACTTC
J gene: TRBJ2-1; clone size: .; V gene: TRBV19; D gene: .; CDR3 protein: CASSTPTGRLEVNEQFF; CDR3 DNA: TGTGCCAGTAGTACGCCAACAGGGCGTCTAGAAGTCAATGAGCAGTTCTTC
J gene: TRBJ1-2; clone size: .; V gene: TRBV5-1; D gene: .; CDR3 protein: CASSDGRRGTNYGYTF; CDR3 DNA: TGCGCCAGCAGCGATGGGCGCAGGGGAACTAACTATGGCTACACCTTC
J gene: TRBJ1-1; clone size: .; V gene: TRBV19; D gene: .; CDR3 protein: CASSMGAGVAEAFF; CDR3 DNA: TGTGCCAGTAGTATGGGGGCGGGGGTCGCTGAAGCTTTCTTT
J gene: TRBJ1-2; clone size: .; V gene: TRBV14; D gene: TRBD1; CDR3 protein: CASSPRLGQGYGYTF; CDR3 DNA: TGTGCCAGCAGCCCACGCCTGGGACAGGGATATGGCTACACCTTC
J gene: TRBJ1-1; clone size: .; V gene: TRBV19; D gene: .; CDR3 protein: CASYFRTAEAFF; CDR3 DNA: TGTGCCAGTTATTTTAGGACAGCTGAAGCTTTCTTT
J gene: TRBJ1-1; clone size: few; V gene: TRBV18; D gene: .; CDR3 protein: CASSRGVNTEAFF; CDR3 DNA: TGTGCCAGCTCACGGGGAGTGAACACTGAAGCTTTCTTT
J gene: TRBJ2-5; clone size: .; V gene: TRBV5-1; D gene: .; CDR3 protein: CASSFNQGETQYF; CDR3 DNA: TGCGCCAGCAGCTTCAACCAGGGGGAGACCCAGTACTTC
J gene: TRBJ1-1; clone size: .; V gene: TRBV9; D gene: .; CDR3 protein: CASSVGSNTEAFF; CDR3 DNA: TGTGCCAGCAGCGTAGGCAGCAACACTGAAGCTTTCTTT
J gene: TRBJ2-5; clone size: .; V gene: TRBV19; D gene: .; CDR3 protein: CASSKGPGAQYF; CDR3 DNA: TGTGCCAGTAGTAAGGGCCCGGGGGCCCAGTACTTC
J gene: TRBJ1-4; clone size: .; V gene: TRBV7-9; D gene: .; CDR3 protein: CASSLAPRAPFNEKLFF; CDR3 DNA: TGTGCCAGCAGCTTAGCGCCCCGGGCTCCCTTTAATGAAAAACTGTTTTTT
J gene: TRBJ1-2; clone size: .; V gene: TRBV25-1; D gene: .; CDR3 protein: CASFSRAGYTF; CDR3 DNA: TGTGCCAGCTTTAGTCGAGCTGGCTACACCTTC
J gene: TRBJ2-3; clone size: .; V gene: TRBV5-5; D gene: .; CDR3 protein: CASLPPAGRTDTQYF; CDR3 DNA: TGTGCCAGCCTCCCGCCTGCGGGGCGCACAGATACGCAGTATTTT
J gene: TRBJ2-7; clone size: .; V gene: TRBV2; D gene: .; CDR3 protein: CASLRPRWQGTGEQYF; CDR3 DNA: TGTGCCAGCCTAAGACCGAGATGGCAGGGTACTGGGGAGCAGTACTTC
J gene: TRBJ2-7; clone size: .; V gene: TRBV5-1; D gene: .; CDR3 protein: CASSARWVSEQYF; CDR3 DNA: TGTGCCAGCAGCGCTAGATGGGTAAGCGAGCAGTACTTC
J gene: TRBJ2-2; clone size: .; V gene: TRBV6-1; D gene: .; CDR3 protein: CASRDGYTGELFF; CDR3 DNA: TGTGCCAGCCGAGACGGTTACACCGGGGAGCTGTTTTTT
J gene: TRBJ2-1; clone size: .; V gene: TRBV7-2; D gene: TRBD1; CDR3 protein: CASSTGQVQNEQFF; CDR3 DNA: TGTGCCAGCAGCACCGGACAGGTTCAGAATGAGCAGTTCTTC
J gene: TRBJ2-1; clone size: .; V gene: TRBV7-3; D gene: TRBD2; CDR3 protein: CASSGSGRGNEQFF; CDR3 DNA: TGTGCCAGCAGCGGTAGCGGGAGAGGAAATGAGCAGTTCTTC
J gene: TRBJ2-5; clone size: once; V gene: TRBV5-4; D gene: .; CDR3 protein: CASSSRKKETQYF; CDR3 DNA: TGTGCCAGCAGCTCACGTAAAAAAGAGACCCAGTACTTC
J gene: TRBJ2-2; clone size: .; V gene: TRBV5-1; D gene: .; CDR3 protein: CASTLSGNTGELFF; CDR3 DNA: TGCGCCAGCACCCTAAGCGGGAACACCGGGGAGCTGTTTTTT
J gene: TRBJ1-2; clone size: .; V gene: TRBV19; D gene: .; CDR3 protein: CASSPGPSYGYTF; CDR3 DNA: TGTGCCAGTAGTCCGGGACCGAGCTATGGCTACACCTTC
J gene: TRBJ2-7; clone size: once; V gene: TRBV23-1; D gene: TRBD1; CDR3 protein: CASSQPPSRDRGYEQYF; CDR3 DNA: TGCGCCAGCAGTCAGCCTCCCTCCCGGGACAGGGGATACGAGCAGTACTTC
J gene: TRBJ2-7; clone size: once; V gene: TRBV11-2; D gene: TRBD2; CDR3 protein: CASSLVWTSGPYEQYF; CDR3 DNA: TGTGCCAGCAGCTTAGTCTGGACTAGCGGCCCCTACGAGCAGTACTTC
J gene: TRBJ1-2; clone size: .; V gene: TRBV9; D gene: .; CDR3 protein: CASSEIGSGFNYGYTF; CDR3 DNA: TGTGCCAGCAGCGAGATCGGGTCTGGGTTTAACTATGGCTACACCTTC
J gene: TRBJ2-3; clone size: .; V gene: TRBV7-2; D gene: .; CDR3 protein: CASSSQGGWGYTDTQYF; CDR3 DNA: TGTGCCAGCAGCTCCCAGGGGGGGTGGGGATACACAGATACGCAGTATTTT
J gene: TRBJ2-5; clone size: .; V gene: TRBV27; D gene: .; CDR3 protein: CASSLSWGNQETQYF; CDR3 DNA: TGTGCCAGCAGTTTATCGTGGGGGAACCAAGAGACCCAGTACTTC
J gene: TRBJ2-2; clone size: .; V gene: TRBV19; D gene: TRBD1; CDR3 protein: CASSIEDRVAGELFF; CDR3 DNA: TGTGCCAGTAGTATAGAAGACAGGGTGGCCGGGGAGCTGTTTTTT
J gene: TRBJ2-5; clone size: .; V gene: TRBV27; D gene: TRBD2; CDR3 protein: CASGPGREETQYF; CDR3 DNA: TGTGCCAGCGGGCCAGGGAGGGAAGAGACCCAGTACTTC
J gene: TRBJ1-4; clone size: .; V gene: TRBV27; D gene: .; CDR3 protein: CASRNGASGTNEKLFF; CDR3 DNA: TGTGCCAGCAGGAATGGGGCAAGTGGGACTAATGAAAAACTGTTTTTT
J gene: TRBJ2-7; clone size: .; V gene: TRBV6-5; D gene: .; CDR3 protein: CASSYSTVSGSYEQYF; CDR3 DNA: TGTGCCAGCAGTTACTCGACTGTGTCGGGCTCCTACGAGCAGTACTTC
J gene: TRBJ1-3; clone size: .; V gene: TRBV19; D gene: .; CDR3 protein: CASTWARGRVGNTIYF; CDR3 DNA: TGTGCCAGTACCTGGGCCCGCGGCCGTGTGGGAAACACCATATATTTT
J gene: TRBJ2-5; clone size: .; V gene: TRBV6-6; D gene: TRBD1; CDR3 protein: CASRIIHRGSETQYF; CDR3 DNA: TGTGCCAGCAGAATAATCCACAGGGGGTCGGAGACCCAGTACTTC
J gene: TRBJ1-1; clone size: .; V gene: TRBV10-3; D gene: TRBD1; CDR3 protein: CAISESTGVGTEAFF; CDR3 DNA: TGTGCCATCAGTGAGTCGACAGGGGTAGGCACTGAAGCTTTCTTT
J gene: TRBJ1-5; clone size: .; V gene: TRBV5-4; D gene: .; CDR3 protein: CASSLHQPQHF; CDR3 DNA: TGTGCCAGCAGCTTACATCAGCCCCAGCATTTT
J gene: TRBJ2-5; clone size: .; V gene: TRBV6-6; D gene: TRBD1; CDR3 protein: CASSQPHRGSKETQYF; CDR3 DNA: TGTGCCAGCAGTCAGCCTCACAGGGGGTCGAAGGAGACCCAGTACTTC
J gene: TRBJ1-2; clone size: .; V gene: TRBV6-1; D gene: .; CDR3 protein: CASSDRADGYTF; CDR3 DNA: TGTGCCAGCAGTGATAGGGCTGATGGCTACACCTTC
J gene: TRBJ2-3; clone size: .; V gene: TRBV27; D gene: .; CDR3 protein: CASAARPGDTQYF; CDR3 DNA: TGTGCCAGCGCCGCGAGACCAGGAGATACGCAGTATTTT
J gene: TRBJ2-5; clone size: .; V gene: TRBV5-1; D gene: TRBD2; CDR3 protein: CASSSSWGGKETQYF; CDR3 DNA: TGCGCCAGCAGCTCGTCCTGGGGGGGAAAAGAGACCCAGTACTTC
J gene: TRBJ1-6; clone size: .; V gene: TRBV5-1; D gene: .; CDR3 protein: CASSPDRSYNSPLHF; CDR3 DNA: TGCGCCAGCAGCCCGGACAGATCCTATAATTCACCCCTCCACTTT
J gene: TRBJ2-7; clone size: .; V gene: TRBV6-1; D gene: TRBD1; CDR3 protein: CASSELFKGQAYEQYF; CDR3 DNA: TGTGCCAGCAGTGAATTATTTAAGGGACAGGCCTACGAGCAGTACTTC